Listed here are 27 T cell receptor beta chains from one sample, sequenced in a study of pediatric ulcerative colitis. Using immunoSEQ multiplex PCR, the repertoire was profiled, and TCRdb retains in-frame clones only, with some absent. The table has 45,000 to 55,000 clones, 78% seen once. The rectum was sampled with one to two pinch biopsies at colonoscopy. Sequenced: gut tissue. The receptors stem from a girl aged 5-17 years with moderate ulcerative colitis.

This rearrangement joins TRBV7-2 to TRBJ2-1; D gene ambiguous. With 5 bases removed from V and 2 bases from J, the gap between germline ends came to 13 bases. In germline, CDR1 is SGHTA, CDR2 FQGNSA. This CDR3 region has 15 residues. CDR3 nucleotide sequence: TGTGCCAGCAGCCCCGAAGTAGCAGCCTACAATGAGCAGTTCTTC. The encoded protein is CASSPEVAAYNEQFF.

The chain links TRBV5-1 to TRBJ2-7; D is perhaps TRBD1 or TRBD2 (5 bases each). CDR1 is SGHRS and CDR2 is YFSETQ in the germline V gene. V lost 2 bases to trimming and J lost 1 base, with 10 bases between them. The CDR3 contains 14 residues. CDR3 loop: CASSFGTISYEQYF. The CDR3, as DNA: TGCGCCAGCAGCTTCGGGACGATTTCCTACGAGCAGTACTTC.

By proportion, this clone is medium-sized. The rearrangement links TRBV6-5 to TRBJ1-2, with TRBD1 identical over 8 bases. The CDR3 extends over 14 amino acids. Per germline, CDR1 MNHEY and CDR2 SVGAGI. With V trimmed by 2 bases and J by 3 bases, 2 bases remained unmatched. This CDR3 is CASSYQGQDYGYTF. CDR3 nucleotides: TGTGCCAGCAGTTACCAGGGACAGGACTATGGCTACACCTTC.

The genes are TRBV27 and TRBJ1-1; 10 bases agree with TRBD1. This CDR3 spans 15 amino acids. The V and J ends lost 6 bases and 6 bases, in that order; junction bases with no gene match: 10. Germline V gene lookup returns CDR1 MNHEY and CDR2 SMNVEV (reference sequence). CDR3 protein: CASRIRQGAISEAFF. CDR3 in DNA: TGTGCCAGCAGAATTCGACAGGGGGCAATTTCTGAAGCTTTCTTT.

CDR3 protein: CASSSGQGDHGYTF. CDR3 nucleotides: TGTGCCAGCAGCTCGGGACAGGGGGACCATGGCTACACCTTC. The rearrangement joins TRBV5-4 to TRBJ1-2, with TRBD1 identical over 11 bases. The V segment lost 3 bases and the J segment 6 bases; nucleotides outside the gene matches: 4. The CDR3 runs to 14 residues. Per the germline V gene, CDR1 is SGHNT and CDR2 is YYREEE (reference sequence).

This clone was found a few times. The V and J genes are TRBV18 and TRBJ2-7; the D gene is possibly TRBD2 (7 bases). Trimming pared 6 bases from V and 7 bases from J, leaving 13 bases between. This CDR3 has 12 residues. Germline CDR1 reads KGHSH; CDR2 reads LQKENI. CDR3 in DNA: TGTGCCAGCTCCATCGGGGGGCGAGAGCAGTACTTC. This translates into CASSIGGREQYF.

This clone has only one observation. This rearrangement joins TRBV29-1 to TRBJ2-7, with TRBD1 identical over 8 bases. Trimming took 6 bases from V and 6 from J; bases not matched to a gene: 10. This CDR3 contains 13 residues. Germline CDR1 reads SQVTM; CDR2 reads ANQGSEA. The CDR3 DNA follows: TGCAGCGTACGACCAGGGGGCTTAGGCGAGCAGTACTTC. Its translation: CSVRPGGLGEQYF.

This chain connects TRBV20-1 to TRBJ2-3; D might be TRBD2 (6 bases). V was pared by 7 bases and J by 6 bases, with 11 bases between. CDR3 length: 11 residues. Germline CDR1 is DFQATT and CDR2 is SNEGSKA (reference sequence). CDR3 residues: CSGARGDTQYF. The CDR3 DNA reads TGCAGTGGCGCACGGGGGGATACGCAGTATTTT.

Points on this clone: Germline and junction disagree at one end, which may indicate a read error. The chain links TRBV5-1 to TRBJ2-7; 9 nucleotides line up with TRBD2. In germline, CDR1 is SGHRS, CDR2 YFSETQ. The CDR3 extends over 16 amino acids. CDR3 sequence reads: CASSPSRGGAGDERYF. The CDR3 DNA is TGCGCCAGCAGCCCCTCGCGCGGGGGGGCGGGCGACGAGCGGTACTTC.

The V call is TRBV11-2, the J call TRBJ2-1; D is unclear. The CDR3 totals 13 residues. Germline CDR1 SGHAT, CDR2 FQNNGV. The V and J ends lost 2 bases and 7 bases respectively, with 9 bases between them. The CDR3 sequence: CASSLLPFNEQFF. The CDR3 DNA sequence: TGTGCCAGCAGCTTATTGCCCTTTAATGAGCAGTTCTTC.

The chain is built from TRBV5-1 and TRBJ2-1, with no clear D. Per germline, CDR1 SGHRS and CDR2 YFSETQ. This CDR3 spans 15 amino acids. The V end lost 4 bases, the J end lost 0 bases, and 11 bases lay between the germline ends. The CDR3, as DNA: TGCGCCAGCAGCCCCGGTGGGAACTCCTACAATGAGCAGTTCTTC. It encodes CASSPGGNSYNEQFF.

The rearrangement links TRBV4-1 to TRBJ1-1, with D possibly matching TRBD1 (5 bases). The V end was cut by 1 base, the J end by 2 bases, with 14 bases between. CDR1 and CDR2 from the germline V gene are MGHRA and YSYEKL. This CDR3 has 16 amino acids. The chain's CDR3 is CASSQGFGDVNTEAFF. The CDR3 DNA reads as TGCGCCAGCAGCCAAGGGTTTGGGGACGTCAACACTGAAGCTTTCTTT.

The CDR3 DNA reads TGTGCCAGCAGCTTAAGAGGGGGAGATCCCACAGATACGCAGTATTTT. Translated, it gives CASSLRGGDPTDTQYF. V gene TRBV7-3 combines with J gene TRBJ2-3; a possible D gene is TRBD1 (6 bases). The CDR3 sequence is 16 residues long. V lost 1 base, J lost 2 bases, and 13 bases lay in between. The V gene's germline CDR1 is SGHTA and CDR2 FQGTGA.

The CDR3 is CASSLSNQPQHF. CDR3 coding DNA: TGTGCCAGCAGCTTGAGCAATCAGCCCCAGCATTTT. V usage is TRBV7-2 and J usage is TRBJ1-5; D gene uncertain. The CDR3 spans 12 residues. Per germline, CDR1 SGHTA and CDR2 FQGNSA. V lost 3 bases to trimming and J lost 1 base, with 1 base between them.

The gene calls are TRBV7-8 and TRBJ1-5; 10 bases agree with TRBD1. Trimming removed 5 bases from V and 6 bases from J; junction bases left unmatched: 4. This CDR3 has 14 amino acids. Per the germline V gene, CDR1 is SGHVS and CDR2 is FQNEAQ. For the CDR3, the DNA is TGTGCCAGCAGCCCCGGGACAGGGGTTCAGCCCCAGCATTTT. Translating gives CASSPGTGVQPQHF. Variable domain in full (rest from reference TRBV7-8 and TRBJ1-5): GAGVSQSPRYKVAKRGQDVALRCDPISGHVSLFWYQQALGQGPEFLTYFQNEAQLDKSGLPSDRFFAERPEGSVSTLKIQRTQQEDSAVYLCASSPGTGVQPQHFGDGTRLSIL.

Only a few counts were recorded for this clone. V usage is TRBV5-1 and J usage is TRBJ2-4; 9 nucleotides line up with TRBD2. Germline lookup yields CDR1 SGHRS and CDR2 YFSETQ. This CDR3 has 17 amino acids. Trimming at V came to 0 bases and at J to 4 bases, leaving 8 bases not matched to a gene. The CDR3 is CASSLVLAGHDKNIQYF. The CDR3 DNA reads TGCGCCAGCAGCTTGGTTCTAGCGGGACACGATAAAAACATTCAGTACTTC.

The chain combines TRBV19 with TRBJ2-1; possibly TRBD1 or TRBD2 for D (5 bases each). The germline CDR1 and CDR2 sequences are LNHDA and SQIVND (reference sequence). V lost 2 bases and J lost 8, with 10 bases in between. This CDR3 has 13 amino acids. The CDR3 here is CASSISRGDEQFF. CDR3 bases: TGTGCCAGTAGTATATCCCGAGGGGATGAGCAGTTCTTC.

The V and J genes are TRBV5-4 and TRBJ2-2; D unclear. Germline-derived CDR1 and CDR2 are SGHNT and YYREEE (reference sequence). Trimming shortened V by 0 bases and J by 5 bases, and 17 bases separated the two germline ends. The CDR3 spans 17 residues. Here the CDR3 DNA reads TGTGCCAGCAGCTTGGCCTGGGGTGTGAGAAAAACCGGGGAGCTGTTTTTT. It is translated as CASSLAWGVRKTGELFF.

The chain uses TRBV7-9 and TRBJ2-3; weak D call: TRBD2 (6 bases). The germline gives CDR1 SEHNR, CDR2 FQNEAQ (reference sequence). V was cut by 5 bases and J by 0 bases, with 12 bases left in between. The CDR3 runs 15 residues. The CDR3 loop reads CASSAGGRSTDTQYF. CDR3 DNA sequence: TGTGCCAGCAGCGCCGGGGGTCGAAGCACAGATACGCAGTATTTT.

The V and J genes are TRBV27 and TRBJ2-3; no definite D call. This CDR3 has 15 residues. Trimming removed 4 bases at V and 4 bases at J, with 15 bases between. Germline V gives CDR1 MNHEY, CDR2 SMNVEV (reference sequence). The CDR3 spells CASSYSGNRADTQYF. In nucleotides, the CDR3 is TGTGCCAGCAGTTACTCGGGCAATAGAGCAGATACGCAGTATTTT.

Written as DNA, the CDR3 is TGCGCCAGCAGCTTGGACCCTAGCGGGGGGTACACCGGGGAGCTGTTTTTT. Translated, it gives CASSLDPSGGYTGELFF. The rearrangement joins TRBV5-1 to TRBJ2-2; 11 bases are a match to TRBD2. V lost 0 bases, J lost 3 bases, and 4 bases stayed unmatched. Per the germline V gene, CDR1 is SGHRS and CDR2 is YFSETQ. This CDR3 has 17 amino acids.

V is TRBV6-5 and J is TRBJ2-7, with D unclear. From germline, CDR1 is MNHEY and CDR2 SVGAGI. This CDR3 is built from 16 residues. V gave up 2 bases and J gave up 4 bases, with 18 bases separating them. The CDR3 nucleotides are TGTGCCAGCAGTTACCTCGATTGGGGTCCCGGGTACGAGCAGTACTTC. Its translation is CASSYLDWGPGYEQYF.

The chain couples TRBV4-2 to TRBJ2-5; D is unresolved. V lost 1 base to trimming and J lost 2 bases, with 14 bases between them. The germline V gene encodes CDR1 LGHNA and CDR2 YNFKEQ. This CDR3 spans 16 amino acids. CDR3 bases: TGTGCCAGCAGCCAAGGTGGCAGGTGGAGACAAGAGACCCAGTACTTC. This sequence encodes CASSQGGRWRQETQYF.

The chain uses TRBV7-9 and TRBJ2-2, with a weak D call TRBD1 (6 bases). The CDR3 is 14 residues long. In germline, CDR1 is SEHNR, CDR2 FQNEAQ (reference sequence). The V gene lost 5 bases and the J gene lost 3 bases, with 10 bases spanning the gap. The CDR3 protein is CASSRDIYTGELFF. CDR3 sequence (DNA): TGTGCCAGCAGCCGGGACATCTACACCGGGGAGCTGTTTTTT.

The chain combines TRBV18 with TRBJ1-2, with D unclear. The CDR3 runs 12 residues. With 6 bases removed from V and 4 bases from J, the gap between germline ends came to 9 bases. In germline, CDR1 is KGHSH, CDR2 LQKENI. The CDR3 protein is CASSPSLYGYTF. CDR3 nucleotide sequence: TGTGCCAGCTCCCCTAGTCTCTATGGCTACACCTTC.

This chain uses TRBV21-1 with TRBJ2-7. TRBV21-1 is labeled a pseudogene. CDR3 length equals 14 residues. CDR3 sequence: CASSYNLSGYEQYF. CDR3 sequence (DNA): TGTGCCAGCAGCTACAACTTGTCTGGCTACGAGCAGTACTTC.

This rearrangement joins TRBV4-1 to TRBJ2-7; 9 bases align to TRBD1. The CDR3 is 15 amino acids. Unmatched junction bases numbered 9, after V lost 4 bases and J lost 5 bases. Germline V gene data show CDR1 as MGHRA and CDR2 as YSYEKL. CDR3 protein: CASSPGGQGFDEQYF. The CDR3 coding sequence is TGCGCCAGCAGCCCGGGAGGACAGGGGTTCGACGAGCAGTACTTC.